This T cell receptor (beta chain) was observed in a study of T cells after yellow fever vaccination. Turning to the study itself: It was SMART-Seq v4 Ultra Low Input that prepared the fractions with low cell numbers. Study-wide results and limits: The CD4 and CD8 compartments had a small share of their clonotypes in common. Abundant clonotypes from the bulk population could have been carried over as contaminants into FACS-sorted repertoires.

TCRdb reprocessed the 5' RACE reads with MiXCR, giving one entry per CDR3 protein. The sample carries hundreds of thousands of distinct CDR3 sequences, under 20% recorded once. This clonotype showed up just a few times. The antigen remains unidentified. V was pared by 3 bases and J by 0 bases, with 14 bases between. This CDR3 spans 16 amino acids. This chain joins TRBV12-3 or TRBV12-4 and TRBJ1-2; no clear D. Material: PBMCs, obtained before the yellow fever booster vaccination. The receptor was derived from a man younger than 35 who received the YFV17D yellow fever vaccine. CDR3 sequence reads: CASSFGSSRANYGYTF. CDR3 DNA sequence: TGTGCCAGCAGTTTCGGCAGCTCCAGAGCTAACTATGGCTACACCTTC.